The 9 T cell receptor beta chains reported below all come from one sample, sequenced in a study of cytomegalovirus exposure and HLA in healthy donors. PCR primers comprised 60 Vbeta and 13 Jbeta primers. This table comes from immunoSEQ multiplex PCR, and its TCRdb copy is limited to in-frame clones, with some not included. The repertoire includes fewer than 200,000 clones, about four fifths of them detected once, and 2.5% to 3% sits in the top ten. What was sequenced was PBMCs. The receptors derive from a female donor in good health and CMV-seronegative.

The chain couples TRBV6-5 to TRBJ2-5; D is perhaps TRBD1 (6 bases). The CDR3 extends over 15 amino acids. The V gene lost 2 bases and the J gene lost 5 bases, with 15 bases spanning the gap. CDR1 is MNHEY, CDR2 SVGAGI, per germline. The CDR3 nucleotides are TGTGCCAGCAGTTACCTATCTACAGGGCAGGAGACCCAGTACTTC. This codes for CASSYLSTGQETQYF.

The chain recombines TRBV28 with TRBJ1-5, with 7 bases matching TRBD1. The CDR3 has 15 residues. CDR1 MDHEN and CDR2 SYDVKM come from the germline V gene. The V segment lost 7 bases and the J segment 4 bases; nucleotides outside the gene matches: 10. CDR3 coding DNA: TGTGCCAGCACCCCGGGACAGTCTAAGAATCAGCCCCAGCATTTT. This codes for CASTPGQSKNQPQHF.

The chain uses TRBV10-1 and TRBJ2-7; maybe TRBD2 (7 bases). Trimming pared 1 base from V and 0 bases from J, leaving 13 bases between. There are 16 residues in the CDR3. Per the germline V gene, CDR1 is WNHNN and CDR2 is SYGVQD (reference sequence). The CDR3 sequence: CASSEWEGVSSYEQYF. The CDR3 coding sequence is TGCGCCAGCAGTGAGTGGGAGGGGGTGAGCTCCTACGAGCAGTACTTC.

CDR3 region: CSAPGVTGELFF. The CDR3 nucleotides are TGCAGCGCTCCCGGGGTTACCGGGGAGCTGTTTTTT. The chain has TRBV29-1 and TRBJ2-2; a weak D match, TRBD2 (5 bases). Germline CDR1 is SQVTM and CDR2 is ANQGSEA. The CDR3 extends over 12 amino acids. The ends were cut back, 7 bases at V and 5 bases at J, with 11 bases in the middle.

The V gene is TRBV5-4, the J gene TRBJ2-5, with 10 bases aligning to TRBD1. The CDR3 is 15 residues long. In germline, CDR1 is SGHNT, CDR2 YYREEE (reference sequence). With 4 bases clipped from V and 2 bases from J, the junction kept 5 bases outside the gene matches. This chain's CDR3 is CASSHKGQGQETQYF. The CDR3 DNA reads as TGTGCCAGCAGCCACAAGGGACAGGGGCAAGAGACCCAGTACTTC.

The chain employs TRBV5-1 and TRBJ2-2; TRBD2 aligns across 10 bases. The CDR3 extends over 15 amino acids. Unmatched junction bases numbered 3, after V lost 2 bases and J lost 5 bases. Germline V lookup: CDR1 SGHRS, CDR2 YFSETQ. The CDR3 protein is CASSLGTSVTGELFF. For the CDR3, the DNA is TGCGCCAGCAGCTTAGGGACTAGCGTTACCGGGGAGCTGTTTTTT.

A word on this clone: The sample contains more than one DNA sequence encoding this CDR3. The chain joins TRBV27 to TRBJ2-7; 7 bases line up with TRBD2. Trimming took 4 bases from V and 2 from J; bases not matched to a gene: 11. This CDR3 spans 16 amino acids. Germline CDR1 MNHEY, CDR2 SMNVEV (reference sequence). The CDR3 region is CASSSLLAGDPYEQYF. Written as DNA, the CDR3 is TGTGCCAGCAGTTCCTTACTGGCGGGAGACCCCTACGAGCAGTACTTC.

The rearrangement joins TRBV7-9 to TRBJ2-3; tentatively, D is TRBD2 (5 bases). CDR3 length: 15 residues. V gave up 2 bases and J gave up 2 bases, with 11 bases separating them. Per the germline V gene, CDR1 is SEHNR and CDR2 is FQNEAQ (reference sequence). CDR3 DNA sequence: TGTGCCAGCAGCTTAATCACCCGGGACACAGATACGCAGTATTTT. It codes for CASSLITRDTDTQYF.

This clone has just a few counts. The V and J genes are TRBV5-6 and TRBJ2-4; 7 bases match TRBD2. Unmatched junction bases numbered 5, after V lost 0 bases and J lost 2 bases. Per the germline V gene, CDR1 is SGHDT and CDR2 is YYEEEE. This CDR3 comprises 16 residues. The CDR3 here is CASSLVREGTKNIQYF. The CDR3 DNA reads TGTGCCAGCAGCTTGGTCAGGGAGGGGACCAAAAACATTCAGTACTTC.